The 32 T cell receptor beta chains given below trace back to one sample, sequenced in a study of long-term antiretroviral therapy in people with HIV. Researchers report immunoSEQ v3.0 was run at survey level. Sequenced by immunoSEQ multiplex PCR; TCRdb stores in-frame clones only, minus some. The sample lists tens of thousands of clones; approximately 90% were seen once. The sample here was unsorted PBMCs, taken about 5 years before starting antiretroviral therapy. The receptors come from a man aged 45-65 years with HIV.

The chain joins TRBV30 to TRBJ1-2, with TRBD1 as a possible D gene (6 bases). The CDR3 spans 14 residues. Germline V gene lookup returns CDR1 GTSNPN and CDR2 SVGIG (reference sequence). The V end lost 0 bases, the J end lost 2 bases, and 10 bases lay between the germline ends. The CDR3 reads CAWSVYGGNYGYTF. The CDR3 coding sequence is TGTGCCTGGAGTGTATACGGGGGCAACTATGGCTACACCTTC.

This chain uses TRBV7-9 with TRBJ2-2; D remains unclear. This CDR3 is 12 amino acids long. Looked up from germline, CDR1 is SEHNR and CDR2 is FQNEAQ (reference sequence). V lost 5 bases, J lost 1 base, and 2 bases lay in between. This chain's CDR3 is CASSRNTGELFF. CDR3 DNA sequence: TGTGCCAGCAGCCGGAACACCGGGGAGCTGTTTTTT.

The chain combines TRBV11-1 with TRBJ2-1, with TRBD1 identical over 8 bases. This CDR3 contains 14 residues. Germline lookup yields CDR1 SGHAT and CDR2 FQDESV (reference sequence). The trim removed 5 bases at V and 8 bases at J, leaving 8 bases unmatched. CDR3 in amino acids: CASSPWTGTDEQFF. DNA of the CDR3: TGTGCCAGCAGCCCATGGACAGGGACCGATGAGCAGTTCTTC.

The chain recombines TRBV5-5 with TRBJ2-6; the D call may be TRBD1 or TRBD2 (5 bases each). Germline CDR1 SGHKS, CDR2 YYEKEE (reference sequence). V shed 7 bases and J shed 3 bases, with 14 bases lying between them. This CDR3 has 15 amino acids. The CDR3 DNA sequence: TGTGCCAGCGGGACCTCGCATAGTGGGGCCAACGTCCTGACTTTC. The encoded protein is CASGTSHSGANVLTF.

V is TRBV5-6 and J is TRBJ1-6, with D perhaps matching TRBD1 (5 bases). CDR1 is SGHDT and CDR2 is YYEEEE in the germline V gene. V was pared by 8 bases and J by 5 bases, with 8 bases between. The CDR3 spans 12 residues. The CDR3 DNA sequence: TGTGCCAGTGGGACGGATAATTCACCCCTCCACTTT. This translates into CASGTDNSPLHF.

J is TRBJ2-3 and V is TRBV10-3; TRBD2 matches at 14 bases. V gave up 3 bases and J gave up 5 bases; unmatched junction bases: 22. The CDR3 runs 22 residues. Germline V gene sequence: CDR1 ENHRY, CDR2 SYGVKD. The chain's CDR3 is CAISERGRARTSGGPHEDTQYF. The CDR3 DNA reads TGTGCCATCAGTGAAAGGGGCAGGGCCAGGACTAGCGGGGGGCCCCACGAAGATACGCAGTATTTT.

V and J are TRBV11-2 and TRBJ1-2; D unclear. The V and J ends lost 4 bases and 4 bases respectively, with 7 bases between them. The CDR3 sequence is 12 residues long. CDR1 is SGHAT, CDR2 FQNNGV, per germline. The CDR3 protein is CASSSTSYGYTF. The CDR3 DNA follows: TGTGCCAGCAGCTCCACCAGCTATGGCTACACCTTC.

The chain couples TRBV5-4 to TRBJ2-3; no clear D gene. Trimming took off 2 bases at V and 2 bases at J, with 9 bases between the two ends. CDR3 length: 14 residues. Germline CDR1 is SGHNT and CDR2 is YYREEE (reference sequence). The CDR3 loop is CASSFGGDTDTQYF. The CDR3 bases are TGTGCCAGCAGCTTTGGTGGTGACACAGATACGCAGTATTTT.

The CDR3 DNA follows: TGTGCCAGCAGTGAAATGTTCAGGGCTCAAGAGACCCAGTACTTC. Encoded protein: CASSEMFRAQETQYF. V and J are TRBV6-1 and TRBJ2-5; D possibly corresponds to TRBD1 (5 bases). V lost 2 bases and J 2 bases, leaving 12 bases between the germline ends. CDR1 is MNHNS, CDR2 SASEGT, per germline. CDR3 length equals 15 residues.

This chain connects TRBV13 to TRBJ1-1, with D unclear. Trimming removed 2 bases from V and 13 bases from J, with 14 bases in between. The CDR3 spans 12 residues. Germline loops: CDR1 PRHDT, CDR2 FYEKMQ (reference sequence). The CDR3 here is CASSLQEEVGFF. The CDR3 bases are TGTGCCAGCAGCTTACAGGAGGAGGTCGGTTTCTTT.

This rearrangement joins TRBV5-4 to TRBJ2-2; 8 bases align to TRBD1. The V gene's germline CDR1 is SGHNT and CDR2 YYREEE (reference sequence). After removal of 4 bases from V and 6 bases from J, the junction contained 8 bases not matched to a gene. The CDR3 contains 15 residues. CDR3 coding DNA: TGTGCCAGCAGCGGTTCTCAGGGGGCTTCCGGGGAGCTGTTTTTT. Its translation is CASSGSQGASGELFF.

The chain is built from TRBV6-1 and TRBJ2-3, with TRBD2 matching 11 bases. V lost 4 bases to trimming and J lost 1 base; unmatched junction nucleotides: 10. Per the germline V gene, CDR1 is MNHNS and CDR2 is SASEGT. This CDR3 is built from 18 residues. The DNA of the CDR3 is TGTGCCAGCAGTGGGAACTTAGCGGGGGGGCGTGGCACAGATACGCAGTATTTT. This codes for CASSGNLAGGRGTDTQYF.

The chain employs TRBV6-6 and TRBJ2-7; D perhaps matches TRBD1 (5 bases). CDR3 length: 14 amino acids. V lost 6 bases to trimming and J lost 3 bases, with 15 bases between them. The V gene's germline CDR1 is MNHNY and CDR2 SVGAGI (reference sequence). The CDR3 loop is CASSPTGSLYEQYF. The CDR3 DNA reads as TGTGCCAGCAGCCCAACAGGCAGCCTCTACGAGCAGTACTTC.

The chain links TRBV19 to TRBJ1-5; TRBD1 is a possible D gene (5 bases). This CDR3 contains 17 residues. Germline V CDR1 and CDR2: LNHDA, SQIVND (reference sequence). The ends were cut back, 6 bases at V and 0 bases at J, with 18 bases in the middle. CDR3 sequence reads: CASSVPGTDYSNQPQHF. The CDR3 coding sequence is TGTGCCAGTAGCGTACCCGGGACGGATTATAGCAATCAGCCCCAGCATTTT.

The rearrangement links TRBV5-8 to TRBJ1-4; D possibly corresponds to TRBD1 (6 bases). V was trimmed by 1 base and J by 8 bases, leaving 18 bases between them. CDR3 length: 16 amino acids. From germline, CDR1 is SGHTS and CDR2 YDEGEE. CDR3 nucleotide sequence: TGTGCCAGCAGCTTGAACGGGGGGCGGATCTGGGAAAAACTGTTTTTT. Its translation is CASSLNGGRIWEKLFF.

V and J are TRBV18 and TRBJ1-4; D unresolved. The germline V gene has CDR1 KGHSH and CDR2 LQKENI. This CDR3 contains 16 residues. The germline V and J ends were trimmed by 0 bases and 2 bases, with 10 bases remaining between them. CDR3 protein: CASSPPGSSTNEKLFF. CDR3 nucleotide sequence: TGTGCCAGCTCACCACCAGGGAGCTCCACTAATGAAAAACTGTTTTTT.

The chain is built from TRBV28 and TRBJ2-5; D not certain. This CDR3 contains 15 residues. Trimming removed 10 bases at V and 3 bases at J, with 21 bases between. Per the germline V gene, CDR1 is MDHEN and CDR2 is SYDVKM. CDR3 DNA sequence: TGTGCCATCCCACACCGCGCCGGGTATAAAGAGACCCAGTACTTC. This codes for CAIPHRAGYKETQYF.

The V and J genes are TRBV28 and TRBJ2-3; TRBD2 might be the D (6 bases). V lost 3 bases, J lost 5 bases, and 21 bases lay in between. Per the germline V gene, CDR1 is MDHEN and CDR2 is SYDVKM. The CDR3 extends over 17 amino acids. CDR3 loop: CASSFWSSSARLDTQYF. DNA of the CDR3: TGTGCCAGCAGTTTCTGGAGCTCTAGCGCAAGACTAGATACGCAGTATTTT.

V usage is TRBV4-2 and J usage is TRBJ2-7; 8 bases match TRBD2. The V gene end was trimmed by 0 bases and the J gene end by 3 bases; junction bases not matched to a gene: 7. Per germline, CDR1 LGHNA and CDR2 YNFKEQ. The length of the CDR3 is 16 residues. Here the CDR3 reads CASSQDGVAGRYEQYF. CDR3 DNA sequence: TGTGCCAGCAGCCAAGATGGGGTAGCGGGACGCTACGAGCAGTACTTC.

This chain uses TRBV7-2 with TRBJ2-7; TRBD1 matches 8 bases. J gave up 5 bases and V 5 bases, and 11 bases lay outside the gene matches. CDR1 and CDR2 (germline): SGHTA, FQGNSA. The CDR3 loop spans 15 amino acids. The CDR3 loop is CASSHRTGIVHEQYF. CDR3 DNA: TGTGCCAGCAGCCACCGGACAGGGATCGTCCACGAGCAGTACTTC.

The chain links TRBV9 to TRBJ2-5; possible D gene TRBD2, 6 bases. This CDR3 is 14 amino acids long. Trimming took off 1 base at V and 5 bases at J, with 12 bases between the two ends. Per germline, CDR1 SGDLS and CDR2 YYNGEE. The CDR3 reads CASSVSGGGETQYF. DNA of the CDR3: TGTGCCAGCAGCGTATCCGGGGGTGGCGAGACCCAGTACTTC.

This clone has only a few counts. The V gene is TRBV7-9, the J gene TRBJ1-6; TRBD1 matches 11 bases. The germline V gene encodes CDR1 SEHNR and CDR2 FQNEAQ (reference sequence). V trimming: 3 bases; J trimming: 6 bases; junction bases outside the gene matches: 10. CDR3 size: 18 residues. As DNA, the CDR3 is TGTGCCAGCAGCTTTGGGAGCCGGGACAGGGGGTTTAATTCACCCCTCCACTTT. This encodes CASSFGSRDRGFNSPLHF.

The chain combines TRBV18 with TRBJ1-1; D is ambiguous. V was trimmed by 3 bases and J by 6 bases, leaving 8 bases between them. The CDR3 is made up of 12 amino acids. Germline V gives CDR1 KGHSH, CDR2 LQKENI. This CDR3 reads CASSPPTSEAFF. CDR3 DNA: TGTGCCAGCTCACCTCCAACGTCTGAAGCTTTCTTT.

V gene TRBV7-2 combines with J gene TRBJ2-5, with D unresolved. V was cut by 7 bases and J by 4 bases, with 13 bases left in between. The germline gives CDR1 SGHTA, CDR2 FQGNSA. There are 13 residues in the CDR3. The CDR3: CASTFTRVETQYF. The CDR3 coding sequence is TGTGCCAGCACCTTTACACGAGTAGAGACCCAGTACTTC.

V usage is TRBV5-1 and J usage is TRBJ2-3; D is uncertain. This CDR3 is 13 amino acids long. V lost 0 bases, J lost 6 bases, and 8 bases lay in between. Germline V gene sequence: CDR1 SGHRS, CDR2 YFSETQ. CDR3 protein: CASSLDHLDTQYF. The CDR3 bases are TGCGCCAGCAGCTTGGACCACCTGGATACGCAGTATTTT.

The chain couples TRBV19 to TRBJ2-1; D call uncertain. Germline V gene sequence: CDR1 LNHDA, CDR2 SQIVND (reference sequence). This CDR3 has 13 amino acids. The germline V and J ends were trimmed by 10 bases and 8 bases, with 18 bases remaining between them. CDR3 DNA: TGTGCCACCAACACACCCTATTTCGATGAGCAGTTCTTC. This translates into CATNTPYFDEQFF.

The CDR3 DNA reads as TGCGCCAGCAGCCAGCGCACGGGGACAGGGTACGAGCAGTACTTC. It yields the protein CASSQRTGTGYEQYF. The genes are TRBV4-3 and TRBJ2-7; 9 positions match TRBD1. Germline V CDR1 and CDR2: LGHNA, YSLEER. The CDR3 runs 15 residues. V shed 3 bases, J shed 4 bases, and the junction held 7 bases outside the gene matches.

The chain uses TRBV9 and TRBJ1-2; unclear D gene. Germline V gene data show CDR1 as SGDLS and CDR2 as YYNGEE. Between the trimmed V and J ends, which lost 3 bases and 4 bases, there was a span of 13 bases. The CDR3 totals 14 residues. The CDR3: CASSARGRPYGYTF. CDR3 nucleotides: TGTGCCAGCAGCGCCCGAGGCAGGCCCTATGGCTACACCTTC.

This chain links TRBV18 with TRBJ2-7; 7 bases align to TRBD2. Germline V gene sequence: CDR1 KGHSH, CDR2 LQKENI. The trim removed 3 bases at V and 5 bases at J, leaving 4 bases unmatched. This CDR3 is built from 13 residues. This chain's CDR3 is CASSPSREDEQYF. CDR3 nucleotide sequence: TGTGCCAGCTCACCCTCCCGGGAGGACGAGCAGTACTTC.

The genes are TRBV5-6 and TRBJ2-5; D tentatively fits TRBD1 or TRBD2 (5 bases each). Germline CDR1 is SGHDT and CDR2 is YYEEEE. This CDR3 has 13 amino acids. Between the trimmed V and J ends, which lost 4 bases and 2 bases, there was a span of 9 bases. The CDR3 DNA is TGTGCCAGCAGCCGGGACGGACAAGAGACCCAGTACTTC. Translated, it gives CASSRDGQETQYF.

The chain uses TRBV30 and TRBJ1-5; D is possibly TRBD1 (5 bases). Germline CDR1 reads GTSNPN; CDR2 reads SVGIG (reference sequence). The germline V and J ends were trimmed by 2 bases and 4 bases, with 12 bases remaining between them. The CDR3 has 14 residues. The CDR3 loop reads CAWSLGQGNQPQHF. In DNA, the CDR3 is TGTGCCTGGAGTTTGGGGCAGGGAAATCAGCCCCAGCATTTT.

The chain couples TRBV19 to TRBJ2-7; D remains unclear. CDR1 is LNHDA, CDR2 SQIVND, per germline (reference sequence). With 3 bases removed from V and 2 bases from J, the gap between germline ends came to 11 bases. There are 14 residues in the CDR3. The CDR3 is CASSIRDTTYEQYF. CDR3 coding DNA: TGTGCCAGTAGTATCCGTGACACCACCTACGAGCAGTACTTC.